Below are 23 T cell receptor beta chains sequenced from a single sample in a study of blood T cell repertoires in COVID-19. The repertoire was sequenced with immunoSEQ multiplex PCR; TCRdb's copy has only in-frame clones and lacks some. The table lists approximately 300,000 clones, approximately 85% of them singletons. Material for sequencing was PBMCs or T cells enriched from blood (not recorded which). The receptors come from a woman in her twenties or thirties who had recovered from COVID-19.

In nucleotides, the CDR3 is TGTGCCAGCAGTGAACAGGGGCTGTCCGGGGAGCTGTTTTTT. This gives the protein CASSEQGLSGELFF. The chain has TRBV25-1 and TRBJ2-2; TRBD1 might be the D (6 bases). V lost 2 bases and J 6 bases, leaving 10 bases between the germline ends. The CDR3 length is 14 residues. Germline values: CDR1 MGHDK, CDR2 SYGVNS. The variable domain in full, completed from reference TRBV25-1 and TRBJ2-2, reads EADIYQTPRYLVIGTGKKITLECSQTMGHDKMYWYQQDPGMELHLIHYSYGVNSTEKGDLSSESTVSRIRTEHFPLTLESARPSHTSQYLCASSEQGLSGELFFGEGSRLTVL.

A few counts support this clone. V gene TRBV10-3 combines with J gene TRBJ1-2; D not certain. The CDR3 loop spans 13 amino acids. Trimming left V 3 bases short and J 4 bases short, with 9 bases between. From germline, CDR1 is ENHRY and CDR2 SYGVKD. This chain's CDR3 is CAISDGELYGYTF. In nucleotides, the CDR3 is TGTGCCATCAGTGACGGGGAACTCTATGGCTACACCTTC.

V gene TRBV5-6 combines with J gene TRBJ2-5, with 7 bases lining up with TRBD1. CDR1 SGHDT and CDR2 YYEEEE come from the germline V gene. Trimming at V came to 4 bases and at J to 4 bases, leaving 7 bases not matched to a gene. The CDR3 covers 14 residues. The CDR3 loop reads CASSQDRSGETQYF. For the CDR3, the DNA is TGTGCCAGCAGCCAGGACAGGTCGGGAGAGACCCAGTACTTC.

The J gene is TRBJ1-4, the V gene TRBV7-9, with 7 bases identical to TRBD1. Germline CDR1 SEHNR, CDR2 FQNEAQ (reference sequence). The CDR3 contains 16 residues. The junction had 15 bases not matched to a gene; V was cut back by 5 bases and J by 9 bases. CDR3 nucleotides: TGTGCCAGCAGCGTCGTAGCCCCCGGGACAGTCAAAAAACTGTTTTTT. Its translation: CASSVVAPGTVKKLFF.

There are a few counts of this clone. The rearrangement uses TRBV25-1 and TRBJ2-1; 9 nucleotides agree with TRBD2. This CDR3 contains 15 residues. The V segment lost 7 bases and the J segment 0 bases; nucleotides outside the gene matches: 4. Germline lookup yields CDR1 MGHDK and CDR2 SYGVNS. CDR3 bases: TGTGCCAGCACGGAAGCGGGAGGCTCCTACAATGAGCAGTTCTTC. It translates to CASTEAGGSYNEQFF.

This clone appeared once. The chain is built from TRBV2 and TRBJ2-7, with TRBD1 matching over 9 bases. The CDR3 loop spans 14 amino acids. Germline lookup yields CDR1 SNHLY and CDR2 FYNNEI. V gave up 7 bases and J gave up 2 bases; unmatched junction bases: 6. CDR3 bases: TGTGCCAGCACCGGGACAGGGAACCCCTACGAGCAGTACTTC. Protein product: CASTGTGNPYEQYF.

The rearrangement uses TRBV29-1 and TRBJ2-3; unclear D gene. The CDR3 sequence is 11 residues long. Deletions cut 8 bases from V and 4 bases from J, with 10 bases between. Germline lookup yields CDR1 SQVTM and CDR2 ANQGSEA. CDR3 bases: TGCAGCACCAGGTTGGCAGATACGCAGTATTTT. Amino acids: CSTRLADTQYF.

The chain joins TRBV6-2 or TRBV6-3 to TRBJ2-7, with 7 bases identical to TRBD2. Per the germline V gene, CDR1 is MNHEY and CDR2 is SVGEGT. This CDR3 has 16 amino acids. Unmatched junction bases numbered 10, after V lost 2 bases and J lost 3 bases. The CDR3 protein is CASSYRRGSGDYEQYF. For the CDR3, the DNA is TGTGCCAGCAGTTACCGTCGCGGGAGTGGGGACTACGAGCAGTACTTC.

About this clone: At one boundary the junction diverges from the germline segment, which might be a read error. The genes are TRBV28 and TRBJ1-2; 9 bases map to TRBD1. Per the germline V gene, CDR1 is MDHEN and CDR2 is SYDVKM. This CDR3 region has 12 residues. Here the CDR3 reads CASSLDRGERSF. DNA for the CDR3: TGTGCCAGCAGTCTGGACAGGGGTGAGAGGTCCTTC.

The sample holds one count of this clone. This chain joins TRBV3-1 (or the pseudogene TRBV3-2) and TRBJ1-6, with D uncertain. Looked up from germline, CDR1 is LGHDT and CDR2 is YNNKEL (reference sequence). Trimming stripped 2 bases from V and 10 bases from J, with 15 bases between. The CDR3 contains 15 residues. The CDR3 reads CASSQSRDSRSPLHF. The CDR3 DNA sequence: TGTGCCAGCAGCCAAAGCCGGGATTCTCGCTCACCCCTCCACTTT.

The chain combines TRBV15 with TRBJ2-3; D is undetermined. Germline assignment: CDR1 LNHNV and CDR2 YYDKDF (reference sequence). The CDR3 length is 12 residues. The germline V and J ends were trimmed by 1 base and 5 bases, with 4 bases remaining between them. CDR3 region: CATSRAQDTQYF. The CDR3 DNA reads TGTGCCACCAGCAGAGCCCAAGATACGCAGTATTTT.

The genes are TRBV7-2 and TRBJ2-7; maybe TRBD2 (6 bases). The CDR3 contains 18 residues. Germline CDR1 reads SGHTA; CDR2 reads FQGNSA. V was clipped by 5 bases and J by 2 bases, with 25 bases between them. CDR3 amino acids: CASSRSLASKTYAYEQYF. The CDR3 DNA follows: TGTGCCAGCAGCCGTTCACTAGCCTCGAAAACATACGCCTACGAGCAGTACTTC.

The chain joins TRBV5-1 to TRBJ1-1, with 7 bases that match TRBD1. With 4 bases clipped from V and 8 bases from J, the junction kept 5 bases outside the gene matches. CDR3 length: 12 amino acids. Germline V gene data show CDR1 as SGHRS and CDR2 as YFSETQ. CDR3 coding DNA: TGCGCCAGCAGCCGACAGGGCCCAGAAGCTTTCTTT. This gives the protein CASSRQGPEAFF. Supplemented by reference TRBV5-1 and TRBJ1-1, the full variable domain reads KAGVTQTPRYLIKTRGQQVTLSCSPISGHRSVSWYQQTPGQGLQFLFEYFSETQRNKGNFPGRFSGRQFSNSRSEMNVSTLELGDSALYLCASSRQGPEAFFGQGTRLTVV.

The rearrangement joins TRBV6-5 to TRBJ1-5; possibly TRBD1 for D (6 bases). Germline CDR1 reads MNHEY; CDR2 reads SVGAGI. With 7 bases removed from V and 4 bases from J, the gap between germline ends came to 11 bases. The CDR3 contains 13 residues. In DNA, the CDR3 is TGTGCCAGCACCTGGACAGATAATCAGCCCCAGCATTTT. Amino acids: CASTWTDNQPQHF.

This chain links TRBV29-1 with TRBJ2-7; perhaps TRBD1 as D (5 bases). V lost 4 bases and J lost 0, with 10 bases in between. The germline CDR1 and CDR2 sequences are SQVTM and ANQGSEA. The CDR3 consists of 13 residues. The CDR3: CSVGAGLSYEQYF. The CDR3 DNA is TGCAGCGTTGGGGCAGGGCTCTCCTACGAGCAGTACTTC.

This chain connects TRBV5-1 to TRBJ1-2; 7 bases line up with TRBD1. Germline V gives CDR1 SGHRS, CDR2 YFSETQ. Trimming removed 0 bases from V and 7 bases from J; junction bases left unmatched: 9. There are 15 residues in the CDR3. CDR3 coding DNA: TGCGCCAGCAGCTTGGGGGACAGCATAAGGAGTGGCTACACCTTC. Translation: CASSLGDSIRSGYTF.

The chain recombines TRBV6-7 with TRBJ1-2; TRBD1 matches 7 bases. TRBV6-7 is flagged as an ORF with uncertain function. V shed 5 bases and J 5 bases; nucleotides not matched to a gene: 14. This CDR3 region has 16 residues. CDR3 region: CASSNTRQGKGYGYTF. The CDR3 nucleotides are TGTGCCAGCAGTAACACCAGACAGGGAAAAGGGTATGGCTACACCTTC.

This chain joins TRBV28 and TRBJ1-1; D is uncertain. Trimming left V 3 bases short and J 7 bases short, with 15 bases between. Per germline, CDR1 MDHEN and CDR2 SYDVKM. The CDR3 runs 14 residues. This chain's CDR3 is CASSFQMGDGEAFF. CDR3 DNA: TGTGCCAGCAGTTTCCAGATGGGAGATGGTGAAGCTTTCTTT.

The chain's CDR3 is CASSLPDRNTEAFF. In nucleotides, the CDR3 is TGTGCCAGCAGCTTGCCGGACAGGAACACTGAAGCTTTCTTT. The chain is built from TRBV5-6 and TRBJ1-1, with a weak D call TRBD1 (6 bases). This CDR3 region has 14 residues. CDR1 is SGHDT, CDR2 YYEEEE, per germline. The ends were cut back, 1 base at V and 1 base at J, with 8 bases in the middle.

The chain employs TRBV12-1 and TRBJ1-4; the table's D gene call, TRBD1, was not cross checked with the DNA. TRBV12-1 is reported as a pseudogene. The CDR3 is made up of 16 amino acids. CDR3 nucleotide sequence: TGTGCCAGCAGCTTTGCGACCGACAGGGTCGGCGAAAAACTGTTTTTT. Protein: CASSFATDRVGEKLFF.

The rearrangement links TRBV3-1 (or the pseudogene TRBV3-2) to TRBJ1-6; D call uncertain. V was trimmed by 4 bases and J by 5 bases, leaving 9 bases between them. The CDR3 totals 14 residues. The germline CDR1 and CDR2 sequences are LGHDT and YNNKEL (reference sequence). The CDR3 loop is CASSRNTNNSPLHF. DNA for the CDR3: TGTGCCAGCAGCCGTAACACCAATAATTCACCCCTCCACTTT.

This rearrangement joins TRBV19 to TRBJ2-1; 10 nucleotides align to TRBD2. Losses at the gene ends were 7 bases for V and 5 bases for J; bases not matched to a gene: 5. The CDR3 is made up of 14 amino acids. The germline V gene encodes CDR1 LNHDA and CDR2 SQIVND (reference sequence). This CDR3 is CASISLAGNNEQFF. CDR3 coding DNA: TGTGCCAGTATCTCACTAGCGGGAAACAATGAGCAGTTCTTC.

The chain recombines TRBV5-6 with TRBJ1-1, with D unresolved. Germline-derived CDR1 and CDR2 are SGHDT and YYEEEE. The CDR3 sequence is 13 residues long. V lost 4 bases and J lost 1, with 8 bases in between. The CDR3 protein is CASSPRGNTEAFF. Written as DNA, the CDR3 is TGTGCCAGCAGCCCGCGGGGGAACACTGAAGCTTTCTTT.